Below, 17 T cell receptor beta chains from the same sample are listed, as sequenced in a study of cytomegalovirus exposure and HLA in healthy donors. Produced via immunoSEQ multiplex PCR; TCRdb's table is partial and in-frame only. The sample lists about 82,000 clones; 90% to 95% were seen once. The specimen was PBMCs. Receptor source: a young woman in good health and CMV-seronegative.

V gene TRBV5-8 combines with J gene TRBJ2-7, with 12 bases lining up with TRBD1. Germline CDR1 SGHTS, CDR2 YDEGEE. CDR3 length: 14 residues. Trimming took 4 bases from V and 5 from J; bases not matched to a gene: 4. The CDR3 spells CASSPGTGGDEQYF. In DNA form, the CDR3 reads TGTGCCAGCAGCCCCGGGACAGGGGGCGACGAGCAGTACTTC.

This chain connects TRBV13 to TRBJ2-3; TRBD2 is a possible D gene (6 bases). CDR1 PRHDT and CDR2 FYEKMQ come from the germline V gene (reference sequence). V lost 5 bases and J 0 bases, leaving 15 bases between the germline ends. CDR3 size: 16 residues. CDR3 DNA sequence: TGTGCCAGCAGCGCCATATGGAGCGGGAGCACAGATACGCAGTATTTT. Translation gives CASSAIWSGSTDTQYF.

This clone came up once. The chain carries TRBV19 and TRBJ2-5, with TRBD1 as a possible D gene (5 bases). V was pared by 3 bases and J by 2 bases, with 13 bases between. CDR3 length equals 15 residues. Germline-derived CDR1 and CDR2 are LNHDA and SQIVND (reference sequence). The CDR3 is CASSMRQTPQETQYF. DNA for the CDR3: TGTGCCAGTAGTATGCGACAGACACCTCAAGAGACCCAGTACTTC.

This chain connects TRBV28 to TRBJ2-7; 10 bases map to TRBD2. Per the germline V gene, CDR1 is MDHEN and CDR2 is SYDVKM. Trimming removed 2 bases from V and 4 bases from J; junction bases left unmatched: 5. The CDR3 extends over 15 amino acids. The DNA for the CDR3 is TGTGCCAGCAGTTTAGCTAGCGGGAGTTTGTACGAGCAGTACTTC. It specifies CASSLASGSLYEQYF.

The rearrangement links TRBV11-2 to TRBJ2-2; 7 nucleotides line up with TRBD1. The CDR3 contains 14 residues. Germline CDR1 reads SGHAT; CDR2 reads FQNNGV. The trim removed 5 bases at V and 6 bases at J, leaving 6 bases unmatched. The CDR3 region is CASSLSTGAGELFF. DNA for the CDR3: TGTGCCAGCAGCCTCTCAACAGGGGCCGGGGAGCTGTTTTTT.

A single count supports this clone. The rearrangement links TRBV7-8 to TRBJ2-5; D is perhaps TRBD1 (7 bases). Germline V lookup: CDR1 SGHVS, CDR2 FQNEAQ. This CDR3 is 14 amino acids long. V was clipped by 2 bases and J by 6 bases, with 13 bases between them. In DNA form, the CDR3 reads TGTGCCAGCAGCTTACAAGGGGGCGGGAAGACCCAGTACTTC. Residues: CASSLQGGGKTQYF.

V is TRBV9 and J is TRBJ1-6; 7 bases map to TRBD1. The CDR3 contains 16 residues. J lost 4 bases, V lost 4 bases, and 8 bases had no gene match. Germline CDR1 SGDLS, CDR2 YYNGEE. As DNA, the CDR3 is TGTGCCAGCAGCCCTACGGCAGGGGGGTATAATTCACCCCTCCACTTT. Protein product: CASSPTAGGYNSPLHF.

CDR3 in DNA: TGTGCCAGCAGCTCCGGGACAGGGGGCTACAATGAGCAGTTCTTC. Protein product: CASSSGTGGYNEQFF. The V and J genes are TRBV7-2 and TRBJ2-1, with 11 bases matching TRBD1. The CDR3 is 15 residues long. V dropped 4 bases and J dropped 3; count of bases not matched to a gene: 2. CDR1 is SGHTA, CDR2 FQGNSA, per germline.

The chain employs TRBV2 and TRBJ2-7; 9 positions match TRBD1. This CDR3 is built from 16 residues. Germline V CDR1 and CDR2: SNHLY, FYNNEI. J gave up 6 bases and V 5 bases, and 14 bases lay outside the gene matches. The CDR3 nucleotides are TGTGCCAGCAGTACTACCCTCCGGGACAGGGAAGGCGAGCAGTACTTC. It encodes CASSTTLRDREGEQYF.

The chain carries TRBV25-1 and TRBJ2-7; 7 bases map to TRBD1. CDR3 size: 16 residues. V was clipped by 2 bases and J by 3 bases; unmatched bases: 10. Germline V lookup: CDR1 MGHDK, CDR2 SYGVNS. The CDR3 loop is CASSEGTRTGNYEQYF. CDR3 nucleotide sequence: TGTGCCAGCAGTGAAGGTACCCGGACAGGTAACTACGAGCAGTACTTC.

CDR3 sequence: CASSADRGQPQHF. The CDR3 DNA reads as TGTGCCAGCAGCGCCGACAGGGGGCAGCCCCAGCATTTT. This chain uses TRBV7-2 with TRBJ1-5; 9 nucleotides align to TRBD1. Germline loops: CDR1 SGHTA, CDR2 FQGNSA. This CDR3 is 13 amino acids long. J gave up 7 bases and V 5 bases, and 3 bases lay outside the gene matches.

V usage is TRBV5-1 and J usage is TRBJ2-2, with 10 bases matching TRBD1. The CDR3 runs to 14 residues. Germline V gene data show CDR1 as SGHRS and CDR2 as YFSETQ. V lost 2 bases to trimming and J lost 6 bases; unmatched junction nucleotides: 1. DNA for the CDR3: TGCGCCAGCAGCTTAGGGACAGGGGCCGGGGAGCTGTTTTTT. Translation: CASSLGTGAGELFF. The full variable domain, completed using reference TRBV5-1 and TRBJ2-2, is KAGVTQTPRYLIKTRGQQVTLSCSPISGHRSVSWYQQTPGQGLQFLFEYFSETQRNKGNFPGRFSGRQFSNSRSEMNVSTLELGDSALYLCASSLGTGAGELFFGEGSRLTVL.

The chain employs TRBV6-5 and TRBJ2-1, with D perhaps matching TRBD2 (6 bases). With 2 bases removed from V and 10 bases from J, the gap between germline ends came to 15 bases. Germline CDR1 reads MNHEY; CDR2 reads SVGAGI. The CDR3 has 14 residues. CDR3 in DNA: TGTGCCAGCAGTTACGGTTTCACGGAGGGGGAGCAGTTCTTC. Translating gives CASSYGFTEGEQFF.

CDR3 residues: CASGIGQGVGYGYTF. The CDR3, as DNA: TGTGCCAGCGGAATTGGACAGGGGGTTGGCTATGGCTACACCTTC. The chain links TRBV2 to TRBJ1-2; 10 bases are a match to TRBD1. CDR1 and CDR2 from the germline V gene are SNHLY and FYNNEI. This CDR3 spans 15 amino acids. The V gene end was trimmed by 8 bases and the J gene end by 4 bases; junction bases not matched to a gene: 10.

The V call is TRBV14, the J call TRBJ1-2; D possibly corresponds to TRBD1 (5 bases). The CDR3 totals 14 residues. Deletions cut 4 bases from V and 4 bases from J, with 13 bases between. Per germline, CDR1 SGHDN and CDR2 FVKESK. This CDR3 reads CASSPRQNAYGYTF. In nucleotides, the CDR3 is TGTGCCAGCAGCCCCCGACAGAACGCCTATGGCTACACCTTC.

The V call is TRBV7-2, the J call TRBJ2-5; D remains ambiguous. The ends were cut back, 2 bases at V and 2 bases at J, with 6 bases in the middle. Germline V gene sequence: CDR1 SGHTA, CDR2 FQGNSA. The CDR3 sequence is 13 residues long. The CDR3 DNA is TGTGCCAGCAGCTTACTACCACAAGAGACCCAGTACTTC. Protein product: CASSLLPQETQYF.

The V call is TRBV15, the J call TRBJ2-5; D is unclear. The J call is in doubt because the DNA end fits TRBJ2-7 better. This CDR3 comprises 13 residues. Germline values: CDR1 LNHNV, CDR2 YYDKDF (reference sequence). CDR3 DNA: TGTGCCACCAGCAGAGAAGGAGCCTACGAGCAGTACTTC. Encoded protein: CATSREGAYEQYF.